These 9 T cell receptor beta chains were sequenced from one sample in a study of blood T cell repertoires in COVID-19 (dated by TCRdb to the early 2020s). Library construction relied on the immunoSEQ multiplex PCR assay. TCRdb re-hosts the immuneACCESS table, in-frame sequences only. Its copies lack some clones; in the studies checked, an unresolved V gene accounts for under half of them, and the cause for the rest is not known. Within this sample are 150,000 or so clones, with 70% to 85% of them counted one time only. The ten largest account for approximately 22% of the sample. The sequenced sample consisted of peripheral blood. The receptors shown here come from a woman older than 75 with acute or convalescent COVID-19.

This clone was found once. J is TRBJ2-1 and V is TRBV19; weak D call: TRBD2 (7 bases). Germline assignment: CDR1 LNHDA and CDR2 SQIVND (reference sequence). Between the trimmed V and J ends, which lost 1 base and 1 base, there was a span of 11 bases. The CDR3 is made up of 16 amino acids. DNA for the CDR3: TGTGCCAGTAGTATAGTTAGGGGGGGATCCTACAATGAGCAGTTCTTC. Encoded protein: CASSIVRGGSYNEQFF.

The V call is TRBV12-3 or TRBV12-4, the J call TRBJ1-2; unclear D gene. Trimming removed 6 bases at V and 10 bases at J, with 18 bases between. The CDR3 totals 13 residues. CDR3 DNA sequence: TGTGCCAGCAGCCCTAAGGTTCAGACACCCTACACCTTC. It specifies CASSPKVQTPYTF.

This chain connects TRBV7-9 to TRBJ2-5; possibly TRBD1 for D (5 bases). The germline gives CDR1 SEHNR, CDR2 FQNEAQ (reference sequence). The CDR3 has 16 residues. V lost 0 bases and J 10 bases, leaving 21 bases between the germline ends. The CDR3 DNA is TGTGCCAGCAGCTTAGCGACAAGGGGCCCGCAAGGGTTCCAGTACTTC. Its protein product is CASSLATRGPQGFQYF.

V is TRBV7-2 and J is TRBJ2-7; 9 nucleotides align to TRBD2. Germline trimming cut 1 base from V and 1 base from J; bases unmatched to any gene: 14. The CDR3 sequence is 19 residues long. Per the germline V gene, CDR1 is SGHTA and CDR2 is FQGNSA. In nucleotides, the CDR3 is TGTGCCAGCAGCTTAGTCGTCTCAGGCGGACTAGCGAGTTCCTACGAGCAGTACTTC. Protein sequence: CASSLVVSGGLASSYEQYF.

The chain employs TRBV18 and TRBJ2-3; possibly TRBD2 for D (6 bases). The CDR3 sequence is 16 residues long. The germline gives CDR1 KGHSH, CDR2 LQKENI. The ends were cut back, 3 bases at V and 3 bases at J, with 16 bases in the middle. CDR3 loop: CASSPGYEGGTDTQYF. The DNA for the CDR3 is TGTGCCAGCTCACCGGGCTACGAGGGAGGTACAGATACGCAGTATTTT.

This clone came up a few times. The genes are TRBV12-3 or TRBV12-4 and TRBJ1-2, with unresolved D. This CDR3 has 12 amino acids. Trimming took 10 bases from V and 2 from J, leaving 11 bases between them. The CDR3 bases are TGTGCCATTTATTCTCCCAACTATGGCTACACCTTC. Its protein is CAIYSPNYGYTF.

The V and J genes are TRBV6-2 or TRBV6-3 and TRBJ1-5; D is possibly TRBD1 (5 bases). Trimming cost V 3 bases and J 6 bases, with 21 bases left between them. Germline V gene data show CDR1 as MNHEY and CDR2 as SVGEGT. The CDR3 loop spans 17 amino acids. The CDR3 coding sequence is TGTGCCAGCAGTTATGGACGTTACCAACGGAGGGGTCAGCCCCAGCATTTT. Translated, it gives CASSYGRYQRRGQPQHF.

The chain couples TRBV30 to TRBJ2-2; TRBD2 agrees at 16 bases. V shed 1 base and J 5 bases; nucleotides not matched to a gene: 7. The CDR3 sequence is 18 residues long. Germline CDR1 reads GTSNPN; CDR2 reads SVGIG (reference sequence). CDR3 in DNA: TGTGCCTGGAGTGGGGAAGGGGGACTAGCGGGAGGGACCGGGGAGCTGTTTTTT. Protein: CAWSGEGGLAGGTGELFF.

V and J are TRBV5-6 and TRBJ1-1; D uncertain. The CDR3 has 13 residues. CDR1 and CDR2 (germline): SGHDT, YYEEEE. The germline V and J ends were trimmed by 3 bases and 8 bases, with 14 bases remaining between them. The DNA of the CDR3 is TGTGCCAGCAGCTGGTCGAGGGTGGGGGAAGCTTTCTTT. Translation: CASSWSRVGEAFF.